Sequencing of this T cell receptor beta chain was carried out in a study of T cell responses to AZD1222 COVID-19 vaccine. Study-wide background: Both about-4-week and about-12-week second-dose recipients were combined.

Here immunoSEQ multiplex PCR was the method, and the copy in TCRdb shows in-frame clones only, minus some. The repertoire consists of some 120,000 clones, with about 87% occurring once and the leading ten covering roughly 12%. About this clone itself: Its antigen is not identified.

Looked up from germline, CDR1 is KGHDR and CDR2 is SFDVKD. This CDR3 comprises 16 residues. Trimming cost V 4 bases and J 1 base; bases outside gene matches: 4. Study-level points and caveats: Most donors were white British and more were female, and clonal diversity was possibly underestimated.

The TCR sequence derives from an adult in good health. This material consisted of peripheral blood, taken on day 0 of AZD1222 vaccination. V is TRBV24-1 and J is TRBJ2-1; TRBD1 matches at 9 bases. Written as DNA, the CDR3 is TGTGCCACCAGTGACTCCGGGACAGGGTCCTACAATGAGCAGTTCTTC. It yields the protein CATSDSGTGSYNEQFF.